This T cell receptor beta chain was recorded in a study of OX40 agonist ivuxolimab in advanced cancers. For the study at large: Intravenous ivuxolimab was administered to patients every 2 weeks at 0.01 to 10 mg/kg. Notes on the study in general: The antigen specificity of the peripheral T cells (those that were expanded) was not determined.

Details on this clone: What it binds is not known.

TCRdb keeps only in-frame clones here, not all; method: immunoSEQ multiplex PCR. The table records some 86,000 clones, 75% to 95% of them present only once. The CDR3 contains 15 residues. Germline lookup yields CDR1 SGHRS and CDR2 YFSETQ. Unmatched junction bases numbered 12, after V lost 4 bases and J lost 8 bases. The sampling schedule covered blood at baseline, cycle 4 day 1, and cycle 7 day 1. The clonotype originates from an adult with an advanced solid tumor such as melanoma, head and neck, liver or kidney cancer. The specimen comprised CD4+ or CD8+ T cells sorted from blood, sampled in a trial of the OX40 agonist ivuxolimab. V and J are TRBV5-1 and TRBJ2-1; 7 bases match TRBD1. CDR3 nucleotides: TGCGCCAGCAGCCCGGATGGGACAGTTTACGATGAGCAGTTCTTC. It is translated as CASSPDGTVYDEQFF.